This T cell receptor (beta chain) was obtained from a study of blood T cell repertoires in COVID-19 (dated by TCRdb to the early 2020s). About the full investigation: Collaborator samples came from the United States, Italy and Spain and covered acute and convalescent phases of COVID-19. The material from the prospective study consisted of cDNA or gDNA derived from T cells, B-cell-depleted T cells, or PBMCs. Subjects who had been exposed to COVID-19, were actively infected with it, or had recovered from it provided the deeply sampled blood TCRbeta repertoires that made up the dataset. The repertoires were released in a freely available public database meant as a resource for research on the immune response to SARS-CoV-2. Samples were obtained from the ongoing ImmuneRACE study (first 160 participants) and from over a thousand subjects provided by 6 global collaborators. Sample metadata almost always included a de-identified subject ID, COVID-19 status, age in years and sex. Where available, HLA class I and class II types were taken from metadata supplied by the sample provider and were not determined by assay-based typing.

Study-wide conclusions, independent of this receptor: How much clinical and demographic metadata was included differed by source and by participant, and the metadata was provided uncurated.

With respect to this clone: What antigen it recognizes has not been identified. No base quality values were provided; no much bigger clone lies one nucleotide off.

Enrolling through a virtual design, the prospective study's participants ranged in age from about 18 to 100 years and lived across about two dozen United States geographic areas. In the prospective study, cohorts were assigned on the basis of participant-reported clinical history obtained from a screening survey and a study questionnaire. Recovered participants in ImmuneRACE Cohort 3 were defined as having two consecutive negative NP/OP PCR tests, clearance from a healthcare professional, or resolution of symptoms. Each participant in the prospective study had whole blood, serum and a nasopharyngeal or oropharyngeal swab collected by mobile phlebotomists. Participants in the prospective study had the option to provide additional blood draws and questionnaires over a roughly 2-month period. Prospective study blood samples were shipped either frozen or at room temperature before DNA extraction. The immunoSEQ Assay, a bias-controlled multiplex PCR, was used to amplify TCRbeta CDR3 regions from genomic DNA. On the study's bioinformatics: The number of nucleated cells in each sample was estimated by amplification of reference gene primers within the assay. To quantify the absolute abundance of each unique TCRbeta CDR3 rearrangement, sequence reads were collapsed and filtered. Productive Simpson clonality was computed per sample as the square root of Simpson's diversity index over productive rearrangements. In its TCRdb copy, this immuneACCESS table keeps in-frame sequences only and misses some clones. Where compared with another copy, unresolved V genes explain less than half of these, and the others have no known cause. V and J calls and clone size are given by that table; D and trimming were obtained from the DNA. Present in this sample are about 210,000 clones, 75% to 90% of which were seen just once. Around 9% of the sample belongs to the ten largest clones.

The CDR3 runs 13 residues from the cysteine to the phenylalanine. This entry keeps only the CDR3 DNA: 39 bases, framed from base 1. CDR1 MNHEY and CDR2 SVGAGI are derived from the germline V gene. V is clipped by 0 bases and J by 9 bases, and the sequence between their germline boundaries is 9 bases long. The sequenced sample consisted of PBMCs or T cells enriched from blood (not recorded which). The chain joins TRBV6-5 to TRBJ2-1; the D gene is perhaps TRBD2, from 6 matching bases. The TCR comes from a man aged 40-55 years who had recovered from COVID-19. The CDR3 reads CASSYSAGGEQFF. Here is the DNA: TGTGCCAGCAGTTACTCGGCCGGGGGTGAGCAGTTCTTC.